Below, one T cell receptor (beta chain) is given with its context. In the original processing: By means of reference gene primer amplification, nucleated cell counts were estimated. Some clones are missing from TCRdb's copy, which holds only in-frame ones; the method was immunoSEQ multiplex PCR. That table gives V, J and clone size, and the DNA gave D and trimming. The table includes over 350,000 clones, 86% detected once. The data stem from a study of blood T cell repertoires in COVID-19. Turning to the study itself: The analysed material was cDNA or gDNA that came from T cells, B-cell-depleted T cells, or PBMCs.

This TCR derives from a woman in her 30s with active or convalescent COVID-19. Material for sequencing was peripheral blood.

DNA for the CDR3: TGCGCCAGCAGCCAGGAGGATGAGCAGTTCTTC. It is translated as CASSQEDEQFF. The J gene is TRBJ2-1, the V gene TRBV5-1; D perhaps matches TRBD2 (5 bases). The V end was cut by 4 bases, the J end by 8 bases, with 7 bases between. CDR3 length: 11 amino acids. The germline gives CDR1 SGHRS, CDR2 YFSETQ.